A selection of T cell receptor beta chains follows, all from one sample in a study of T cell clonotyping in hematopoietic cell transplantation. Method: immunoSEQ multiplex PCR; TCRdb's copy keeps in-frame clones and lacks some. This table has about 41,000 clones, less than 85% appearing once. The starting material was peripheral blood mononuclear cells, obtained before stem cell transplant. These receptors came from a man in his fifties or sixties with acute myeloid leukemia. Some clones in this sample may be carry-over from other donors' samples. The CDR3 runs from the conserved cysteine through the conserved F or W. Fields, in order: D gene, J gene, V gene, clone size, CDR3 DNA, CDR3 protein. A D gene is named only where the DNA matches it firmly. A row's size may be missing; if present it is once, few, many or a size class.

d_call: .; j_call: TRBJ1-1; v_call: TRBV15; clone_size: .; cdr3_nt: TGTGCCACCAGCAGAGGGGAAGGCCTCCCGAACACTGAAGCTTTCTTT; cdr3_aa: CATSRGEGLPNTEAFF
d_call: .; j_call: TRBJ2-7; v_call: TRBV2; clone_size: .; cdr3_nt: TGTGCCAGCACCGAATCTATAGGGCAGTACTTC; cdr3_aa: CASTESIGQYF
d_call: TRBD1; j_call: TRBJ2-3; v_call: TRBV7-7; clone_size: .; cdr3_nt: TGTGCCAGCAGTTCGGGACAGCACACAGATACGCAGTATTTT; cdr3_aa: CASSSGQHTDTQYF
d_call: .; j_call: TRBJ1-1; v_call: TRBV9; clone_size: .; cdr3_nt: TGTGCCAGCAGCGGAGCTGGCTCTGAAGCTTTCTTT; cdr3_aa: CASSGAGSEAFF
d_call: TRBD1; j_call: TRBJ1-2; v_call: TRBV6-5; clone_size: .; cdr3_nt: TGTGCCAGCAGTTACTCCCAGACAGGGGCTGGCTACACCTTC; cdr3_aa: CASSYSQTGAGYTF
d_call: .; j_call: TRBJ1-5; v_call: TRBV29-1; clone_size: .; cdr3_nt: TGCAGCGTCGGAGGGAGGGATAGCAATCAGCCCCAGCATTTT; cdr3_aa: CSVGGRDSNQPQHF
d_call: TRBD1; j_call: TRBJ2-3; v_call: TRBV6-5; clone_size: .; cdr3_nt: TGTGCCAGCAAAACGGGACAGTCCACAGATACGCAGTATTTT; cdr3_aa: CASKTGQSTDTQYF
d_call: .; j_call: TRBJ2-2; v_call: TRBV6-5; clone_size: .; cdr3_nt: TGTGCCAGCAGTGGTTCAAGGGGAGTCGGGGAGCTGTTTTTT; cdr3_aa: CASSGSRGVGELFF
d_call: .; j_call: TRBJ1-2; v_call: TRBV28; clone_size: .; cdr3_nt: TGTGCCAGCAGGCGGACGGGGGGGGGCTACACCTTC; cdr3_aa: CASRRTGGGYTF
d_call: TRBD2; j_call: TRBJ2-7; v_call: TRBV29-1; clone_size: .; cdr3_nt: TGCAGCGTTGAGTTTGGACTAGCGGGGATCAACGAGCAGTACTTC; cdr3_aa: CSVEFGLAGINEQYF
d_call: .; j_call: TRBJ1-1; v_call: TRBV5-1; clone_size: .; cdr3_nt: TGCGCCAGCAGCGATACAAGCTCCTTGAACACTGAAGCTTTCTTT; cdr3_aa: CASSDTSSLNTEAFF
d_call: .; j_call: TRBJ1-2; v_call: TRBV4-2; clone_size: .; cdr3_nt: TGTGCCAGCAGCCAAGACCGAGGCAGGGCCAACTATGGCTACACCTTC; cdr3_aa: CASSQDRGRANYGYTF
d_call: .; j_call: TRBJ1-5; v_call: TRBV6-6; clone_size: .; cdr3_nt: TGTGCCAGCAGTTACCGGGGATGGGGCAATCAGCCCCAGCATTTT; cdr3_aa: CASSYRGWGNQPQHF
d_call: .; j_call: TRBJ1-1; v_call: TRBV6-1; clone_size: once; cdr3_nt: TGTGCCAGCAGTGTCCTGACAGAGAACACTGAAGCTTTCTTT; cdr3_aa: CASSVLTENTEAFF
d_call: .; j_call: TRBJ1-6; v_call: TRBV7-9; clone_size: .; cdr3_nt: TGTGCCGGTGGACCGGTAGATTCACCCCTCCACTTT; cdr3_aa: CAGGPVDSPLHF